This T cell receptor (beta chain) comes out of a study of beta chain features in type 1 diabetes. This clone has a handful of counts. Its antigen is still unknown. Study-wide results and caveats: Resolution of whether HLA type affects TCRB rearrangement was not achieved here. Significant though moderate, a shortening of TCRB CDR3s appeared in all four CD4+ subsets of Type 1 diabetes patients.

The J segment lost 7 bases and the V segment lost 4 bases, leaving 3 bases of the junction unmatched. The CDR3 runs 13 residues. CDR1 is GTSNPN and CDR2 is SVGIG in the germline V gene (reference sequence). Investigators reverse transcribed all isolated RNA, so they sequenced expressed TCRB transcripts. Data came from immunoSEQ multiplex PCR; TCRdb stores just in-frame clones and leaves some out. Of about 650,000 clones in the sample, roughly 12% are singletons; the top ten hold roughly 0.12%. This sequence joins TRBV30 and TRBJ2-3, with 12 bases that match TRBD2. The TCR was taken from a man aged 30 to 45 with type 1 diabetes. The specimen sequenced was naive CD4+ T cells from blood. CDR3 nucleotides: TGTGCCTGGAAGACTAGCGGGGGATATACGCAGTATTTT. Translated, it gives CAWKTSGGYTQYF.